This T cell receptor (beta chain) was identified in a study of shared clonotypes between healthy human individuals. Overall study context: CD4 naive and CD4 memory each took three plates per donor, while CD8 naive took two and CD8 memory one.

The CDR3 runs 15 residues. Looked up from germline, CDR1 is ENHRY and CDR2 is SYGVKD. V trimming: 7 bases; J trimming: 2 bases; junction bases outside the gene matches: 8. The authors split each subset's genomic DNA evenly across several immunoSEQ plates. Each PCR replicate from the sorted subsets contained around 0.2 ug DNA, which is tens of thousands of T cell genomes. Some clones are missing from TCRdb's copy, which holds only in-frame ones; the method was immunoSEQ multiplex PCR. This table has some 550,000 clones, more than 95% appearing once. This rearrangement joins TRBV10-3 to TRBJ2-7; 10 bases align to TRBD1. What was sequenced was naive CD4+ T cells sorted from blood. The subset was: CD45RA+ positively selected. This TCR was sampled from a woman aged 25 to 39 in good health. The CDR3 loop reads CAINIGQGGPYEQYF. Here the CDR3 DNA reads TGTGCCATCAACATAGGACAGGGGGGCCCCTACGAGCAGTACTTC.